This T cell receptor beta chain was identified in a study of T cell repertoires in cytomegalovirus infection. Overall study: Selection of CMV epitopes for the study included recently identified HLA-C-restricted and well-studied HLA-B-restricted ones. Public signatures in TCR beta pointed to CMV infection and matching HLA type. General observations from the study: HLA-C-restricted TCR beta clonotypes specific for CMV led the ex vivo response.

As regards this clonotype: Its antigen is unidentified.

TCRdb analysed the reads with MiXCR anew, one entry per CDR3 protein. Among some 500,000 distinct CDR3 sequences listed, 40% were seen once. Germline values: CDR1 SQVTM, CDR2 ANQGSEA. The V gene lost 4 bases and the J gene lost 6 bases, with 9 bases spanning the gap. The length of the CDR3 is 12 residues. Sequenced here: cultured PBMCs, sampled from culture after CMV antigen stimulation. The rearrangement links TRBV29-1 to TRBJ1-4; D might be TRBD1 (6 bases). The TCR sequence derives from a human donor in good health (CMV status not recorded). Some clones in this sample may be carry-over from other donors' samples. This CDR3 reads CSVAGADEKLFF. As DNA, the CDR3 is TGCAGCGTTGCGGGGGCGGATGAAAAACTGTTTTTT.